This T cell receptor beta chain was recovered during a study of shared clonotypes between healthy human individuals. Across the whole study: Three plates each covered CD4 naive and memory; CD8 naive two, CD8 memory one.

In the case of this clone: Its antigen is not identified. Different DNA sequences within this sample yield the same CDR3.

Study conclusions and caveats: The naive CD4 repertoires of several donors were compared, and about 5% of clonotypes were shared.

Naive CD8 cells lacked CD45RO, underwent positive selection for CCR7 and left out terminally differentiated effector memory CD45RA+ cells. Samples underwent the assay at deep level. The data were produced by immunoSEQ multiplex PCR, yet TCRdb's version contains in-frame clones alone and is incomplete. The table lists about 1,800,000 clones, less than 95% of them singletons, with 1.2% in the top ten. Germline V gene lookup returns CDR1 SEHNR and CDR2 FQNEAQ (reference sequence). V gave up 1 base and J gave up 1 base, with 4 bases separating them. The length of the CDR3 is 13 residues. The rearrangement links TRBV7-9 to TRBJ1-1; D not resolved. The sequence was collected from a man aged 18 to 35 in good health. The sequenced sample was naive CD8+ T cells sorted from blood. The CDR3 here is CASSLEGNTEAFF. The DNA of the CDR3 is TGTGCCAGCAGCTTAGAAGGGAACACTGAAGCTTTCTTT.